This is a list of T cell receptor beta chains from one sample in a study of response to subunit inactivated influenza vaccine. TCRdb independently ran MiXCR on the RT-PCR reads; one entry per CDR3 protein. The table lists about 520,000 distinct CDR3 sequences, approximately 7.2% of them singletons. Here the sequenced sample was PBMCs from blood, taken less than 30 months after vaccination. All receptors come from a man aged 45 to 70 who received an inactivated influenza vaccine. Both conserved end residues are part of each CDR3. The order of the fields is V gene, CDR3 protein.

>TRBV5-1
CASSLGQPSSYNEQFF
>TRBV29-1
CSVPTGTGNTDTQYF
>TRBV29-1
CSVSMQNTEAFF
>TRBV7-3
CASSRDGETQYF
>TRBV10-3
CAISVTGGSEEKLFF
>TRBV20-1
CSATGLLAGVRNEQFF
>TRBV5-6
CASSYPRVETQYF
>TRBV6-5
CASRRDRVEATDTQYF
>TRBV20-1
CSARGGESNSPLHF
>TRBV6-5
CASSYAGGSGELFF
>TRBV7-2
CASSLVQPGNYEQYF
>TRBV7-9
CASSQSLMASGDWFF
>TRBV11-2
CASSFTDNEQFF
>TRBV28
CASSSPGTEKGKLFF
>TRBV6-5
CASSYSATASYYGYTF
>TRBV3-1
CASSQWPTGGESEAFF
>TRBV29-1
CSAALLLVAPETDTQYF
>TRBV5-1
CASSRAIRSSTNEKLFF
>TRBV20-1
CSARDRGESNQPQHF
>TRBV12-3/TRBV12-4
CASSLSLDNEQFF
>TRBV10-3
CAISEMGGPTEAFF
>TRBV28
CASSQPTGGNQPQHF
>TRBV7-2
CASSLEGAVRTGELFF
>TRBV20-1
CSVPGGASRANTGELFF
>TRBV20-1
CSAWGGTQYF
>TRBV5-1
CASSPLQGPNTEAFF
>TRBV5-6
CASSLALGTGTDTQYF
>TRBV5-1
CASSLARNNEQFF
>TRBV9
CASSVGSSGKSNTGELFF
>TRBV28
CASSLPSGDTQYF
>TRBV15
CATSRVLGIAQNSYEQYF
>TRBV9
CASSVGRGPYNEQFF
>TRBV7-2
CASSLVTVDQPQHF
>TRBV3-1
CASSQMRLAGNEQFF
>TRBV7-6
CASSRNAGLEQYF
>TRBV9
CASSLAGLSYNEQFF
>TRBV15
CATSRGEGGQPQHF
>TRBV12-3/TRBV12-4
CASSFGGRDTGVYEQYF
>TRBV15
CATSGDRELQETQYF
>TRBV11-2
CASSPKGGTGELFF
>TRBV7-2
CASSSNRQGTNEKLFF
>TRBV10-3
CAISPGLAGLQETQYF
>TRBV29-1
CSVEGRAGVKNEQFF
>TRBV3-1
CAGSQEVGTGGVPHSPLHF
>TRBV27
CASRAGTGVRTGELFF
>TRBV11-2
CASSLRWETQYF
>TRBV9
CASSVGFRAPISFSGANVLTF
>TRBV5-1
CASSVGSGSLYNEQFF
>TRBV6-5
CASSYDWSSYEQYF
>TRBV6-5
CASSYSTGGSWQYEQYF
>TRBV12-3/TRBV12-4
CASSLTQTGSGANVLTF
>TRBV4-3
CASSQGTSGGKTDTQYF
>TRBV20-1
CSAMLAGGLYEQYF